The 20 T cell receptor beta chains listed next were all sequenced from one sample in a study of blood T cells in healthy people across ages. A sample-barcoded 5' primer and a J-beta primer mix were used in a second PCR of roughly 7 to 11 cycles. Each CDR3 protein is one row after TCRdb ran MiXCR on the 5' RACE reads. The sample has around 870,000 distinct CDR3 sequences, around 26% seen once. Sequencing was performed on blood. The receptors here all came from a woman older than 75 in good health.

This clonotype was recorded a few times. This may arise from a read error, as a much more abundant clone is one base away. The rearrangement links TRBV7-2 to TRBJ2-5; D may be TRBD1 or TRBD2 (5 bases each). Trimming pared 7 bases from V and 11 bases from J, leaving 26 bases between. Per the germline V gene, CDR1 is SGHTA and CDR2 is FQGNSA. The CDR3 loop spans 15 amino acids. The CDR3 nucleotides read TGTGCCAGCAAACCCGGGACCCCTTTTACAGAGGGGCAGTACTTC. Its translation is CASKPGTPFTEGQYF.

This chain uses TRBV6-1 with TRBJ2-5; 10 bases match TRBD2. Germline-derived CDR1 and CDR2 are MNHNS and SASEGT. This CDR3 is built from 18 residues. Losses at the gene ends were 4 bases for V and 3 bases for J; bases not matched to a gene: 14. The CDR3 DNA reads TGTGCCAGCAGTGCCATTTGGTCTAGCGGGAGAATTGAAGAGACCCAGTACTTC. Translation gives CASSAIWSSGRIEETQYF.

Ten or more counts support this clonotype. The V call is TRBV6-2 or TRBV6-3, the J call TRBJ2-7; 10 bases align to TRBD1. The CDR3 is 15 amino acids. The J segment lost 2 bases and the V segment lost 6 bases, leaving 7 bases of the junction unmatched. CDR1 is MNHEY and CDR2 is SVGEGT in the germline V gene. The CDR3 spells CASRTTGGKTYEQYF. CDR3 DNA sequence: TGTGCCAGCAGGACGACAGGGGGCAAAACCTACGAGCAGTACTTC.

This clonotype was seen at least ten times. The V gene is TRBV15, the J gene TRBJ2-7, with TRBD1 identical over 7 bases. The CDR3 is 13 residues long. Germline V CDR1 and CDR2: LNHNV, YYDKDF (reference sequence). The V segment lost 8 bases and the J segment 0 bases; nucleotides outside the gene matches: 4. The CDR3 loop is CATGPGGSYEQYF. The CDR3 DNA sequence: TGTGCCACCGGTCCAGGGGGCTCCTACGAGCAGTACTTC.

This clonotype was detected many times. The chain combines TRBV9 with TRBJ2-1; 9 bases match TRBD2. The CDR3 is made up of 15 amino acids. The trim removed 3 bases at V and 9 bases at J, leaving 10 bases unmatched. CDR1 is SGDLS, CDR2 YYNGEE, per germline. The CDR3 DNA reads as TGTGCCAGCAGCGCTTCAGGCGGGGGGGCCGGTGAGCAGTTCTTC. Residues: CASSASGGGAGEQFF.

This clonotype was found many times. The rearrangement links TRBV6-2 or TRBV6-3 to TRBJ1-4; TRBD1 matches 7 bases. The CDR3 length is 17 residues. The trim removed 7 bases at V and 0 bases at J, leaving 11 bases unmatched. Germline assignment: CDR1 MNHEY and CDR2 SVGEGT. The CDR3, as DNA: TGTGCCAGCACTCGGGACAGACTTCTTGCAACTAATGAAAAACTGTTTTTT. Translated: CASTRDRLLATNEKLFF.

The chain employs TRBV6-5 and TRBJ2-1, with D perhaps being TRBD1 or TRBD2 (5 bases each). Germline CDR1 MNHEY, CDR2 SVGAGI. V was clipped by 7 bases and J by 9 bases, with 13 bases between them. The CDR3 contains 12 residues. CDR3 DNA: TGTGCCAGCACTACCACCGGGACTGAGCAGTTCTTC. This gives the protein CASTTTGTEQFF.

A few counts support this clonotype. The chain is built from TRBV2 and TRBJ2-5, with D perhaps matching TRBD2 (7 bases). CDR1 and CDR2 from the germline V gene are SNHLY and FYNNEI. Trimming took 7 bases from V and 9 from J, leaving 21 bases between them. This CDR3 is built from 14 residues. This CDR3 is CASKRRAGEGAQYF. CDR3 nucleotide sequence: TGTGCCAGCAAGAGGCGGGCGGGGGAGGGGGCCCAGTACTTC.

This clonotype was seen repeatedly, ten times or more. This chain joins TRBV29-1 and TRBJ2-1; maybe TRBD1 (7 bases). Germline CDR1 reads SQVTM; CDR2 reads ANQGSEA. Trimming stripped 6 bases from V and 0 bases from J, with 15 bases between. The CDR3 totals 15 residues. CDR3 nucleotide sequence: TGCAGCGTGGTGGGGGGACAGTCCTCCTACAATGAGCAGTTCTTC. Translation gives CSVVGGQSSYNEQFF.

At least ten counts were recorded for this clonotype. This rearrangement joins TRBV20-1 to TRBJ2-3; TRBD2 agrees at 9 bases. The germline CDR1 and CDR2 sequences are DFQATT and SNEGSKA (reference sequence). With V trimmed by 3 bases and J by 4 bases, 5 bases remained unmatched. CDR3 length: 14 amino acids. As DNA, the CDR3 is TGCAGTGCTAGGGGCGGGGGGGCCCCAGATACGCAGTATTTT. It encodes CSARGGGAPDTQYF.

The gene calls are TRBV30 and TRBJ1-4; 7 bases are shared with TRBD1. There are 15 residues in the CDR3. With 3 bases clipped from V and 8 bases from J, the junction kept 12 bases outside the gene matches. The germline gives CDR1 GTSNPN, CDR2 SVGIG (reference sequence). CDR3: CAWSGQEGEREKLFF. In nucleotides, the CDR3 is TGTGCCTGGAGCGGACAGGAAGGGGAAAGGGAAAAACTGTTTTTT.

This chain uses TRBV9 with TRBJ2-4, with D possibly matching TRBD1 (6 bases). CDR1 is SGDLS, CDR2 YYNGEE, per germline. The length of the CDR3 is 15 residues. V dropped 4 bases and J dropped 0 bases, with 11 bases sitting between them. The CDR3 here is CASSMTGLAKNIQYF. In DNA, the CDR3 is TGTGCCAGCAGCATGACAGGCCTAGCCAAAAACATTCAGTACTTC.

A word on this clonotype: This sequence may be a read error, since a much larger clone differs from it by one base. The CDR3 nucleotides read TGTGCCAGCAGGGACCTGAGGAGCCAAGAGACCCAGTACTTC. Protein: CASRDLRSQETQYF. This chain links TRBV2 with TRBJ2-5, with D uncertain. The CDR3 is 14 amino acids. The ends were cut back, 6 bases at V and 1 base at J, with 12 bases in the middle. In germline, CDR1 is SNHLY, CDR2 FYNNEI.

This clonotype was counted a single time. A much larger clonotype is one base distant, so this may be a read error. J is TRBJ1-1 and V is TRBV6-5; D is unclear. Germline V gene lookup returns CDR1 MNHEY and CDR2 SVGAGI. The CDR3 loop spans 15 amino acids. Deletions cut 6 bases from V and 2 bases from J, with 16 bases between. CDR3 sequence reads: CASRRRSFGNTEAFF. The CDR3 region has the DNA TGTGCCAGCAGGCGCAGGAGTTTTGGTAACACTGAAGCTTTCTTT.

There are many counts of this clonotype. The J gene is TRBJ2-1, the V gene TRBV29-1; D gene unclear. CDR3 length equals 13 residues. CDR1 is SQVTM and CDR2 is ANQGSEA in the germline V gene. V was cut by 4 bases and J by 5 bases, with 12 bases left in between. This CDR3 reads CSVAANTHNEQFF. CDR3 in DNA: TGCAGCGTTGCCGCTAATACTCACAATGAGCAGTTCTTC.

This clonotype was found many times. V gene TRBV30 combines with J gene TRBJ2-1; D may match TRBD1 or TRBD2 (6 bases each). V lost 5 bases, J lost 7 bases, and 9 bases lay in between. CDR3 size: 11 residues. CDR1 is GTSNPN and CDR2 is SVGIG in the germline V gene (reference sequence). For the CDR3, the DNA is TGTGCCTGGGGGGGGCAGAATGAGCAGTTCTTC. It is translated as CAWGGQNEQFF. Looking up the rest from reference TRBV30 and TRBJ2-1 gives the full variable domain: SQTIHQWPATLVQPVGSPLSLECTVEGTSNPNLYWYRQAAGRGLQLLFYSVGIGQISSEVPQNLSASRPQDRQFILSSKKLLLSDSGFYLCAWGGQNEQFFGPGTRLTVL.

This clonotype was found many times. This chain links TRBV7-9 with TRBJ1-2; D call uncertain. Trimming stripped 7 bases from V and 0 bases from J, with 21 bases between. CDR3 length: 17 amino acids. Germline V gene sequence: CDR1 SEHNR, CDR2 FQNEAQ (reference sequence). CDR3: CASTFSEGYTSNYGYTF. CDR3 nucleotide sequence: TGTGCCAGCACCTTCTCAGAAGGCTATACTTCTAACTATGGCTACACCTTC.

This clonotype was counted ten times or more. This chain uses TRBV11-2 with TRBJ2-4; D possibly uses TRBD1 or TRBD2 (5 bases each). Per germline, CDR1 SGHAT and CDR2 FQNNGV. The CDR3 contains 21 residues. V lost 0 bases and J 0 bases, leaving 24 bases between the germline ends. Here the CDR3 reads CASSLEVSGRFGPLAKNIQYF. In DNA, the CDR3 is TGTGCCAGCAGCTTAGAGGTTTCGGGACGGTTCGGCCCACTAGCCAAAAACATTCAGTACTTC.

This clonotype was seen at least ten times. This chain connects TRBV12-3 or TRBV12-4 to TRBJ2-5; the D call may be TRBD1 or TRBD2 (5 bases each). The CDR3 has 15 residues. V lost 5 bases, J lost 3 bases, and 16 bases lay in between. The CDR3 region has the DNA TGTGCCAGCAGTCCGGGGTGGGGCACAAAAGAGACCCAGTACTTC. Protein product: CASSPGWGTKETQYF.

A note on this clonotype: A read error may explain this, as a much larger clone is one base away. The chain has TRBV20-1 and TRBJ1-2; 12 nucleotides agree with TRBD1. The V gene end was trimmed by 3 bases and the J gene end by 4 bases; junction bases not matched to a gene: 6. Germline CDR1 reads DFQATT; CDR2 reads SNEGSKA (reference sequence). The CDR3 totals 15 residues. This chain's CDR3 is CSASTGTGGCYGYTF. CDR3 bases: TGCAGTGCTAGCACCGGGACAGGGGGCTGCTATGGCTACACCTTC.